These 9 T cell receptor beta chains came from one sample sequenced in a study of blood T cell repertoires in COVID-19 (dated by TCRdb to 2018 to 2020). Library preparation used the immunoSEQ multiplex PCR assay. Sourced from immuneACCESS, this table was stored by TCRdb with only in-frame sequences that have V and J called. A share of the clones is absent; for the studies checked, an unresolved V gene accounts for under half, and the remainder has no known explanation. This sample lists over 250,000 clones; more than 70% were detected once. The ten largest clones take up 2% to 2.5% of the sample. Sample: peripheral blood. Receptor source: a woman aged 45-65 years with acute or convalescent COVID-19.

This clone was found once. The chain employs TRBV4-3 and TRBJ2-1; D gene unclear. Deletions cut 0 bases from V and 15 bases from J, with 18 bases between. Germline V CDR1 and CDR2: LGHNA, YSLEER. This CDR3 spans 14 amino acids. The CDR3 loop reads CASSQEVAPSKWFF. The DNA for the CDR3 is TGCGCCAGCAGCCAAGAGGTAGCACCCTCGAAATGGTTCTTC.

This clone was found a few times. The chain has TRBV3-1 (or the pseudogene TRBV3-2) and TRBJ1-6; D remains ambiguous. Trimming left V 4 bases short and J 8 bases short, with 12 bases between. CDR1 and CDR2 from the germline V gene are LGHDT and YNNKEL (reference sequence). This CDR3 is built from 14 residues. The CDR3 here is CASSLTDGDSPLHF. The CDR3 DNA reads as TGTGCCAGCAGCCTGACTGACGGAGATTCACCCCTCCACTTT.

The gene calls are TRBV28 and TRBJ1-1; possibly TRBD1 for D (5 bases). Germline CDR1 reads MDHEN; CDR2 reads SYDVKM. The CDR3 sequence is 11 residues long. V was cut by 10 bases and J by 2 bases, with 8 bases left in between. CDR3 residues: CAIQGNTEAFF. Written as DNA, the CDR3 is TGTGCCATCCAGGGTAACACTGAAGCTTTCTTT.

The chain recombines TRBV9 with TRBJ1-5, with TRBD1 identical over 9 bases. Germline CDR1 and CDR2: SGDLS and YYNGEE. The junction had 11 bases not matched to a gene; V was cut back by 3 bases and J by 1 base. The CDR3 length is 18 residues. CDR3 nucleotide sequence: TGTGCCAGCAGCGCCGAAAATACAGGGGGCCGGAGCAATCAGCCCCAGCATTTT. This encodes CASSAENTGGRSNQPQHF.

V is TRBV4-1 and J is TRBJ1-5; weak D call: TRBD1 (6 bases). The CDR3 loop spans 16 amino acids. V lost 0 bases to trimming and J lost 8 bases, with 17 bases between them. The V gene's germline CDR1 is MGHRA and CDR2 YSYEKL. CDR3 in DNA: TGCGCCAGCAGCCAAGAGGGCGGGGGCGCTGGTAAGCCCCAGCATTTT. Its protein is CASSQEGGGAGKPQHF.

The genes are TRBV9 and TRBJ1-1, with D unresolved. V dropped 3 bases and J dropped 1 base, with 13 bases sitting between them. The CDR3 extends over 15 amino acids. Germline V gives CDR1 SGDLS, CDR2 YYNGEE. The CDR3 here is CASSDLASANTEAFF. The CDR3 DNA reads TGTGCCAGCAGCGATTTAGCGTCGGCGAACACTGAAGCTTTCTTT. The whole variable domain, filled in from reference TRBV9 and TRBJ1-1, reads DSGVTQTPKHLITATGQRVTLRCSPRSGDLSVYWYQQSLDQGLQFLIQYYNGEERAKGNILERFSAQQFPDLHSELNLSSLELGDSALYFCASSDLASANTEAFFGQGTRLTVV.

This clone occurred once. In the same sample, other DNA sequences code for this CDR3. The chain is built from TRBV7-2 and TRBJ1-4; 8 nucleotides match TRBD1. Trimming removed 0 bases from V and 6 bases from J; junction bases left unmatched: 3. The germline CDR1 and CDR2 sequences are SGHTA and FQGNSA. CDR3 length: 15 amino acids. CDR3 sequence reads: CASSLAGTGDEKLFF. The CDR3 region has the DNA TGTGCCAGCAGCTTAGCCGGGACAGGTGATGAAAAACTGTTTTTT. Complete variable domain (other parts from reference TRBV7-2 and TRBJ1-4): GAGVSQSPSNKVTEKGKDVELRCDPISGHTALYWYRQSLGQGLEFLIYFQGNSAPDKSGLPSDRFSAERTGGSVSTLTIQRTQQEDSAVYLCASSLAGTGDEKLFFGSGTQLSVL.

The chain uses TRBV7-3 and TRBJ2-2, with a weak D call TRBD2 (6 bases). This CDR3 is built from 16 residues. Germline V lookup: CDR1 SGHTA, CDR2 FQGTGA. V was pared by 1 base and J by 7 bases, with 16 bases between. CDR3 sequence reads: CASSLIGGMLFGELFF. DNA of the CDR3: TGTGCCAGCAGCTTAATCGGCGGGATGCTTTTCGGGGAGCTGTTTTTT.

V gene TRBV28 combines with J gene TRBJ2-3; perhaps TRBD1 as D (6 bases). From germline, CDR1 is MDHEN and CDR2 SYDVKM. The CDR3 extends over 15 amino acids. Trimming left V 5 bases short and J 2 bases short, with 14 bases between. CDR3 DNA sequence: TGTGCCAGCAGTAAAATCCCAGGGGTCACAGATACGCAGTATTTT. It translates to CASSKIPGVTDTQYF.